The 4 T cell receptor beta chains given below trace back to one sample, sequenced in a study of blood T cell repertoires in COVID-19. Libraries were prepared by immunoSEQ multiplex PCR; TCRdb keeps only in-frame clonotypes and omits some of them. This sample has 230,000 or so clones, with 88% found just once. The specimen sequenced was PBMCs or T cells enriched from blood (not recorded which). The receptors shown here come from a woman aged 40 to 50 with acute COVID-19.

This clone showed up just once. This chain uses TRBV6-1 with TRBJ1-6; tentative D call: TRBD1 (6 bases). V was pared by 1 base and J by 9 bases, with 13 bases between. The CDR3 has 15 amino acids. CDR1 is MNHNS and CDR2 is SASEGT in the germline V gene. The CDR3 is CASSEDRVGSSPLHF. DNA of the CDR3: TGTGCCAGCAGTGAAGACAGGGTGGGGAGTTCACCCCTCCACTTT.

The CDR3 nucleotides read TGTGCCAGCAGCCCGCGACAGGGAAATAATTCACCCCTCCACTTT. Translation gives CASSPRQGNNSPLHF. V gene TRBV7-2 combines with J gene TRBJ1-6; 7 bases line up with TRBD1. Germline V lookup: CDR1 SGHTA, CDR2 FQGNSA. With 5 bases clipped from V and 5 bases from J, the junction kept 6 bases outside the gene matches. The length of the CDR3 is 15 residues. The whole variable domain, remainder taken from reference TRBV7-2 and TRBJ1-6, is GAGVSQSPSNKVTEKGKDVELRCDPISGHTALYWYRQSLGQGLEFLIYFQGNSAPDKSGLPSDRFSAERTGGSVSTLTIQRTQQEDSAVYLCASSPRQGNNSPLHFGNGTRLTVT.

This clone was observed once. The rearrangement joins TRBV3-1 (or the pseudogene TRBV3-2) to TRBJ1-6, with D possibly TRBD1 on 5 matching bases. The germline V gene has CDR1 LGHDT and CDR2 YNNKEL (reference sequence). CDR3 length: 15 amino acids. The V end was cut by 1 base, the J end by 6 bases, with 10 bases between. Here the CDR3 DNA reads TGTGCCAGCAGCCAAGTTGGGGGAGGTAATTCACCCCTCCACTTT. The encoded protein is CASSQVGGGNSPLHF.

V and J are TRBV24-1 and TRBJ2-3, with a possible D match to TRBD1 (7 bases). Germline V gene lookup returns CDR1 KGHDR and CDR2 SFDVKD. The CDR3 is 14 amino acids. The germline V and J ends were trimmed by 6 bases and 6 bases, with 15 bases remaining between them. DNA for the CDR3: TGTGCCACCAGTTTGGAGGGGGCAGAGGATACGCAGTATTTT. Translating it yields CATSLEGAEDTQYF.